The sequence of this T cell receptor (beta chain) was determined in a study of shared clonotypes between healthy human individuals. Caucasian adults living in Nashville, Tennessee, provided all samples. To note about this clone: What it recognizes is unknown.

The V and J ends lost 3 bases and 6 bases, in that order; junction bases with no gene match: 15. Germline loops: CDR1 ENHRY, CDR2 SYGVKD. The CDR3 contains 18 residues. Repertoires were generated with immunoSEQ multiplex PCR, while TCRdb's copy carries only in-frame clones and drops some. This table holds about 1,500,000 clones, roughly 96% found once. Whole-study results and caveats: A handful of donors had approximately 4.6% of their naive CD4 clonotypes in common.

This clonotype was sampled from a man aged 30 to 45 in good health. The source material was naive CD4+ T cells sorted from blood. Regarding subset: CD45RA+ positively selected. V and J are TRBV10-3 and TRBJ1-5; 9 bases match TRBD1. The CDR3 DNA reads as TGTGCCATCAGTGACTGGAACGCCGGGACAGGGATTGCTCAGCCCCAGCATTTT. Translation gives CAISDWNAGTGIAQPQHF.